The 17 T cell receptor beta chains reported below all come from one sample, sequenced in a study of blood T cell repertoires in COVID-19. Some clones are missing from TCRdb's copy, which holds only in-frame ones; the method was immunoSEQ multiplex PCR. The sample has around 270,000 clones; approximately 86% are singletons. Material for sequencing was peripheral blood. These receptors were obtained from a human donor with COVID-19, enrolled during active disease. The donor label of this sample is uncertain.

V is TRBV5-1 and J is TRBJ2-5, with TRBD2 matching 9 bases. With 1 base clipped from V and 5 bases from J, the junction kept 6 bases outside the gene matches. Per the germline V gene, CDR1 is SGHRS and CDR2 is YFSETQ. This CDR3 is built from 15 residues. The CDR3: CASSLIAGEGETQYF. The CDR3 region has the DNA TGCGCCAGCAGCTTGATAGCGGGAGAGGGGGAGACCCAGTACTTC.

The gene calls are TRBV28 and TRBJ1-5; TRBD1 agrees at 7 bases. CDR1 and CDR2 (germline): MDHEN, SYDVKM. The ends lost 5 bases at V and 6 bases at J; junction bases unmatched: 10. The CDR3 length is 15 residues. CDR3 region: CASSPSGTASQPQHF. DNA for the CDR3: TGTGCCAGCAGTCCATCAGGGACAGCTAGTCAGCCCCAGCATTTT.

The V call is TRBV19, the J call TRBJ2-7, with D tentatively TRBD2 (6 bases). The length of the CDR3 is 15 residues. V shed 5 bases and J shed 3 bases, with 17 bases lying between them. Germline V lookup: CDR1 LNHDA, CDR2 SQIVND (reference sequence). CDR3 sequence reads: CASSRAPVADYEQYF. The DNA for the CDR3 is TGTGCCAGTAGTCGGGCTCCGGTAGCGGACTACGAGCAGTACTTC.

This chain connects TRBV7-9 to TRBJ2-5, with TRBD1 as a possible D gene (6 bases). The CDR3 runs 15 residues. Looked up from germline, CDR1 is SEHNR and CDR2 is FQNEAQ (reference sequence). V lost 1 base to trimming and J lost 2 bases, with 11 bases between them. The CDR3 DNA sequence: TGTGCCAGCAGCTTAGTCTCGACAGGACAAGAGACCCAGTACTTC. Amino acids: CASSLVSTGQETQYF. The full variable domain, with the rest looked up from reference TRBV7-9 and TRBJ2-5, is DTGVSQNPRHKITKRGQNVTFRCDPISEHNRLYWYRQTLGQGPEFLTYFQNEAQLEKSRLLSDRFSAERPKGSFSTLEIQRTEQGDSAMYLCASSLVSTGQETQYFGPGTRLLVL.

This clone was seen more than once but under ten times. This chain uses TRBV30 with TRBJ1-2, with 12 bases lining up with TRBD1. CDR3 length equals 14 residues. The germline V gene has CDR1 GTSNPN and CDR2 SVGIG (reference sequence). CDR3 DNA: TGTGTTCTTCGACCGGGACAGGGGGCAAGTGGCTACACCTTC. Amino acid sequence: CVLRPGQGASGYTF.

V usage is TRBV24-1 and J usage is TRBJ2-1; D perhaps matches TRBD2 (5 bases). The CDR3 extends over 14 amino acids. Trimming pared 2 bases from V and 5 bases from J, leaving 9 bases between. Germline CDR1 reads KGHDR; CDR2 reads SFDVKD. The CDR3 region is CATSDSGIHNEQFF. The CDR3 DNA reads TGTGCCACCAGTGATTCCGGGATACACAATGAGCAGTTCTTC.

The chain couples TRBV5-6 to TRBJ1-6; no definite D call. Trimming stripped 1 base from V and 3 bases from J, with 8 bases between. This CDR3 comprises 15 residues. Looked up from germline, CDR1 is SGHDT and CDR2 is YYEEEE. This chain's CDR3 is CASSLFQFYNSPLHF. Written as DNA, the CDR3 is TGTGCCAGCAGCTTGTTCCAGTTCTATAATTCACCCCTCCACTTT.

The V and J genes are TRBV27 and TRBJ2-1; perhaps TRBD2 as D (6 bases). The CDR3 runs to 16 residues. The V and J ends lost 3 bases and 5 bases respectively, with 17 bases between them. CDR1 and CDR2 (germline): MNHEY, SMNVEV (reference sequence). Written as DNA, the CDR3 is TGTGCCAGCAGTTTGGATAGCGGTTTACCCGACAATGAGCAGTTCTTC. Translated: CASSLDSGLPDNEQFF.

The CDR3 region has the DNA TGTGCCAGTAGTATAGACAGAGACAGGGCGTCTCAGCCCCAGCATTTT. It is translated as CASSIDRDRASQPQHF. The chain uses TRBV19 and TRBJ1-5; 7 positions match TRBD1. The CDR3 extends over 16 amino acids. Germline V CDR1 and CDR2: LNHDA, SQIVND (reference sequence). Trimming at V came to 0 bases and at J to 6 bases, leaving 8 bases not matched to a gene.

The rearrangement joins TRBV6-5 to TRBJ2-7; 7 nucleotides align to TRBD2. The CDR3 runs to 15 residues. The germline V gene encodes CDR1 MNHEY and CDR2 SVGAGI. V shed 6 bases, J shed 5 bases, and the junction held 13 bases outside the gene matches. CDR3 nucleotide sequence: TGTGCCAGCAGAGACTCAGGGAGGGTGAGAAACGAGCAGTACTTC. Translating gives CASRDSGRVRNEQYF.

This chain uses TRBV28 with TRBJ2-1, with 7 bases lining up with TRBD2. V gave up 7 bases and J gave up 5 bases; unmatched junction bases: 11. This CDR3 has 15 amino acids. Germline loops: CDR1 MDHEN, CDR2 SYDVKM. The chain's CDR3 is CASTPPSGPNNEQFF. The CDR3 region has the DNA TGTGCCAGCACCCCTCCTAGCGGACCTAACAATGAGCAGTTCTTC.

The genes are TRBV6-2 or TRBV6-3 and TRBJ2-7, with D unclear. Trimming took off 6 bases at V and 3 bases at J, with 9 bases between the two ends. This CDR3 comprises 12 residues. CDR1 MNHEY and CDR2 SVGEGT come from the germline V gene. The CDR3 sequence: CASRYPVYEQYF. CDR3 DNA sequence: TGTGCCAGCAGATACCCCGTCTACGAGCAGTACTTC.

The chain recombines TRBV12-5 with TRBJ1-2, with 9 bases fitting TRBD1. The germline V gene has CDR1 LGHNT and CDR2 FRNRAP. This CDR3 is built from 15 residues. The junction had 6 bases not matched to a gene; V was cut back by 0 bases and J by 7 bases. CDR3 in DNA: TGTGCTAGTGGTTTGGTACCACAGGGGGCCAGTGGCTACACCTTC. This gives the protein CASGLVPQGASGYTF.

The CDR3 sequence: CASSSDRASYGYTF. The CDR3 region has the DNA TGTGCCAGCAGCTCGGACAGGGCGAGTTATGGCTACACCTTC. The chain is built from TRBV28 and TRBJ1-2; 8 nucleotides line up with TRBD1. This CDR3 comprises 14 residues. Germline CDR1 MDHEN, CDR2 SYDVKM. The V and J ends lost 6 bases and 5 bases, in that order; junction bases with no gene match: 8.

The chain links TRBV28 to TRBJ1-5; possibly TRBD1 for D (6 bases). Trimming pared 3 bases from V and 3 bases from J, leaving 15 bases between. Germline CDR1 reads MDHEN; CDR2 reads SYDVKM. The CDR3 runs to 16 residues. CDR3 nucleotide sequence: TGTGCCAGCAGTTTTGATCGCAGGGGTCCCAATCAGCCCCAGCATTTT. It specifies CASSFDRRGPNQPQHF. Full variable domain (rest looked up from reference TRBV28 and TRBJ1-5): DVKVTQSSRYLVKRTGEKVFLECVQDMDHENMFWYRQDPGLGLRLIYFSYDVKMKEKGDIPEGYSVSREKKERFSLILESASTNQTSMYLCASSFDRRGPNQPQHFGDGTRLSIL.

Only a few counts were recorded for this clone. The V gene is TRBV27, the J gene TRBJ1-2; 10 bases fit TRBD1. The CDR3 loop spans 15 amino acids. V lost 5 bases and J lost 8; bases outside the gene matches: 11. CDR1 is MNHEY, CDR2 SMNVEV, per germline (reference sequence). CDR3 residues: CASSQRQGAIGGYTF. DNA for the CDR3: TGTGCCAGCAGTCAAAGACAGGGGGCCATCGGGGGCTACACCTTC.

This sequence joins TRBV18 and TRBJ1-1, with no clear D. The CDR3 contains 12 residues. From germline, CDR1 is KGHSH and CDR2 LQKENI. Deletions cut 1 base from V and 6 bases from J, with 6 bases between. The CDR3 sequence is CASSPLESEAFF. CDR3 nucleotides: TGTGCCAGCTCACCACTCGAGTCTGAAGCTTTCTTT. Filled out from reference TRBV18 and TRBJ1-1, the complete variable domain reads NAGVMQNPRHLVRRRGQEARLRCSPMKGHSHVYWYRQLPEEGLKFMVYLQKENIIDESGMPKERFSAEFPKEGPSILRIQQVVRGDSAAYFCASSPLESEAFFGQGTRLTVV.